What follows is one T cell receptor beta chain and its context. Its target is not known. Treatment specified: some 20 received Ad26.COV2.S at low or high dose, single or two shots; roughly five received placebo; per-sample allocation not given. Day 63 following the first vaccine or placebo injection was when the samples were taken. Vaccination used an Ad26 vector expressing Wuhan-strain SARS-CoV-2 spike. Sequencing used immunoSEQ multiplex PCR; TCRdb keeps in-frame clones, though not all of them. The sample lists around 450,000 clones; roughly nine tenths were seen once. The CDR3 consists of 15 residues. The germline V gene has CDR1 SGHKS and CDR2 YYEKEE (reference sequence). V was pared by 4 bases and J by 3 bases, with 7 bases of the junction left unmatched. The data stem from a study of Ad26.COV2.S vaccination and SARS-CoV-2 variants. Overall study context: The donor participated in the COV1001 trial, in its Ad26.COV2.S arm. Ad26.COV2.S given intramuscularly, once or twice 56 days apart. Study observations and caveats: The analyses of TCR breadth and depth may have understated the size of total T cell responses.

This chain links TRBV5-5 with TRBJ2-1; 7 bases are shared with TRBD2. The TCR comes from a person aged 18-60 years who received the Ad26.COV2.S COVID-19 vaccine or a placebo. This specimen consisted of peripheral blood, obtained in a trial of Ad26.COV2.S vaccine versus placebo. The CDR3 here is CASSQFREVYNEQFF. CDR3 bases: TGTGCCAGCAGCCAATTCCGGGAGGTCTACAATGAGCAGTTCTTC.